This T cell receptor beta chain was found in a study of early T cells in non-severe SARS-CoV-2 infection. About the study: Bulk RNA taken from unsorted whole blood was sequenced, leaving chains unpaired.

This CDR3 is built from 14 residues. CDR1 is KGHDR, CDR2 SFDVKD, per germline. V was cut by 2 bases and J by 4 bases, with 8 bases left in between. Study-wide results and limits: There was a bias toward anti-spike CD8 responses in VDJdb matching, which missed private and CD4 specificities.

Unique molecular identifiers were added to individual cDNA molecules. TCRdb itself ran the 5' RACE reads through MiXCR, one entry per CDR3 protein. The data contain roughly 51,000 distinct CDR3 sequences, 5.5% to 6.5% of them singletons. A word on this clonotype: Its specificity is not known.

Sequences were derived from whole blood, sampled at baseline. The V call is TRBV24-1, the J call TRBJ2-1, with D uncertain. The sequence was collected from an adult who was a healthcare worker with PCR-confirmed SARS-CoV-2 infection or an uninfected control (not recorded which). CDR3 amino acids: CATSDSRAYNEQFF. The CDR3 region has the DNA TGTGCCACCAGTGATTCTAGAGCTTACAATGAGCAGTTCTTC.